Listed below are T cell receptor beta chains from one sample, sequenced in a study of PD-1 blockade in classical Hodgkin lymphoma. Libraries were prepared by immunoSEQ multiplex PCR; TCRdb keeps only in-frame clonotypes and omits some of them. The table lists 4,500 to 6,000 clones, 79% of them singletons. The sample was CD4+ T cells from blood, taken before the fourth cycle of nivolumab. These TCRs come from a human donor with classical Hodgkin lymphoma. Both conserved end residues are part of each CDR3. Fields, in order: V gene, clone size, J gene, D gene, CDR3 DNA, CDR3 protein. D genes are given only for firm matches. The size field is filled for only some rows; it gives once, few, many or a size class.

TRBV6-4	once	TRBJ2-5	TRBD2	TGTGCCAGACTACGGAGGACTAGCGGACAGTACCAAGAGACCCAGTACTTC	CARLRRTSGQYQETQYF
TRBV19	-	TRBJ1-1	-	TGTGCCAGTAGTAGGACAACAGGGTATACTGAAGCTTTCTTT	CASSRTTGYTEAFF
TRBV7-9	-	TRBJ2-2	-	TGTGCCAGCAGCAAGAACACCGGGGAGCTGTTTTTT	CASSKNTGELFF
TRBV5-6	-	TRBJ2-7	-	TGTGCCAGCAGCTTGCAAACCTACGAGCAGTACTTC	CASSLQTYEQYF
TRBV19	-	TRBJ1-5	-	TGTGCCAGTACCCTAAGTTACAGGGTTAGCAATCAGCCCCAGCATTTT	CASTLSYRVSNQPQHF
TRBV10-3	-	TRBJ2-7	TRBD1	TGTGCCATCAGTTCCCCGGGACAGGGCGCGGAAGAGCAGTACTTC	CAISSPGQGAEEQYF
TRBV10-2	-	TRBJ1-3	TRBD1	TGCGCCAGCAGACATCAGGACAGGGTGGCTGGAAACACCATATATTTT	CASRHQDRVAGNTIYF
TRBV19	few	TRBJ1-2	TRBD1	TGTGCCAGTAGCCGGGACAGGGGCCAGCTACCGTATGGCTACACCTTC	CASSRDRGQLPYGYTF
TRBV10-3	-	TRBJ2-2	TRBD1	TGTGCCATCAGTGAGTTTTCAGGGGGCGCAAATGGCGGGGAGCTGTTTTTT	CAISEFSGGANGGELFF
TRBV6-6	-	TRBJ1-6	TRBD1	TGTGCCAGCAGTTACTCCGCAGGGGGCTCACCCCTCCACTTT	CASSYSAGGSPLHF
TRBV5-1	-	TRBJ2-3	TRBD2	TGCGCCAGCTCCGGGCAGTGGGACTACCTCACAGATACGCAGTATTTT	CASSGQWDYLTDTQYF
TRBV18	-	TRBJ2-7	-	TGTGCCAGCTCACCAGGGCACCTCGGCGAGCAGTACTTC	CASSPGHLGEQYF
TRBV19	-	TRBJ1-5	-	TGTGCCAGTATAGAGGGTTATGGCAATCAGCCCCAGCATTTT	CASIEGYGNQPQHF
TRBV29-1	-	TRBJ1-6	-	TGCAGCGTTGAAGAGGGGGGGGCCTTCCACTTT	CSVEEGGAFHF
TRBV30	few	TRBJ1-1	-	TGTGCCTGGGGAGACGGGCAAATTGAAGCTTTCTTT	CAWGDGQIEAFF
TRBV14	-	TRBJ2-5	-	TGTGCCAGCAGCCATGGTCGGGAGACCCAGTACTTC	CASSHGRETQYF
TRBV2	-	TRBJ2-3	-	TGTGCCAGCGGTAGACAGTCGACAGATACGCAGTATTTT	CASGRQSTDTQYF
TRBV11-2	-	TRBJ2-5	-	TGTGCCAGCAGCTCCCCCATGCTCCCCCAAGAGACCCAGTACTTC	CASSSPMLPQETQYF
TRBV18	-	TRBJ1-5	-	TGTGCCAGCTCACCAGGTTACTTTTATTTGGGGGGTCAGCCCCAGCATTTT	CASSPGYFYLGGQPQHF
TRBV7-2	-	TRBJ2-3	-	TGTGCCAGCAGCTTAGAGCCAGCCGGATCACATACGCAGTATTTT	CASSLEPAGSHTQYF
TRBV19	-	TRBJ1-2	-	TGTGCCAGTAGAAGCCCAACAGGACGATATGGCTACACCTTC	CASRSPTGRYGYTF
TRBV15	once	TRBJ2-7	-	TGTGCCACCAGCAGCCAACAGGCGAGCGAGCAGTACTTC	CATSSQQASEQYF
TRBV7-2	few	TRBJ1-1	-	TGTGCCAGCAGCCCAGGTGGGGTCGTCACTGAAGCTTTCTTT	CASSPGGVVTEAFF